This paragraph covers one T cell receptor (beta chain) sequence. V shed 5 bases, J shed 5 bases, and the junction held 7 bases outside the gene matches. Germline-derived CDR1 and CDR2 are SGHVS and FNYEAQ. The CDR3 has 14 amino acids. This sample was included in a study of cytotoxic CD8 clonotypes in ibrutinib-treated CLL. Overall study context: Responses comprised around 24 partial and 2 complete; at median roughly 70 months, approximately 15 remained remitted and approximately twelve progressed.

Repertoires were generated with immunoSEQ multiplex PCR, while TCRdb's copy carries only in-frame clones and drops some. Here the sample spans fewer than 400,000 clones, roughly 70% being singletons. The chain joins TRBV7-6 to TRBJ2-7; 9 nucleotides align to TRBD1. The sample in question was PBMCs, obtained after 36 months of ibrutinib treatment. This TCR derives from a human donor with chronic lymphocytic leukemia. The CDR3 bases are TGTGCCAGCAGCCCTGGGACAGGGCCCAACGAGCAGTACTTC. Its protein is CASSPGTGPNEQYF.